Each of the 9 T cell receptor beta chains below was sequenced from the same sample in a study of cytomegalovirus exposure and HLA in healthy donors. Profiling relied on immunoSEQ multiplex PCR, and the TCRdb table lists in-frame clones only, not all of them. Of about 69,000 clones listed, nearly 96% were seen once; the top ten hold about 4.5%. The sample was PBMCs. The receptors were gathered from a woman under 30 in good health and CMV-seropositive.

This clone was picked up one time. The V gene is TRBV10-3, the J gene TRBJ1-1, with 7 positions matching TRBD1. Germline lookup yields CDR1 ENHRY and CDR2 SYGVKD. V lost 6 bases, J lost 0 bases, and 10 bases stayed unmatched. CDR3 length: 16 residues. As DNA, the CDR3 is TGTGCCATCAGGCAACAGACAGGGAGGATGAACACTGAAGCTTTCTTT. Translation: CAIRQQTGRMNTEAFF.

The chain carries TRBV5-4 and TRBJ2-7, with a possible D match to TRBD1 (5 bases). Germline CDR1 and CDR2: SGHNT and YYREEE (reference sequence). CDR3 size: 14 residues. V lost 0 bases and J 5 bases, leaving 12 bases between the germline ends. Written as DNA, the CDR3 is TGTGCCAGCAGCTTGGGGCAGGGAAGACACGAGCAGTACTTC. As protein: CASSLGQGRHEQYF.

V gene TRBV7-6 combines with J gene TRBJ2-7; 9 positions agree with TRBD1. This CDR3 comprises 15 residues. Germline V CDR1 and CDR2: SGHVS, FNYEAQ. V dropped 3 bases and J dropped 0; count of bases not matched to a gene: 3. CDR3 in amino acids: CASSLGQGSSYEQYF. As DNA, the CDR3 is TGTGCCAGCAGCTTGGGACAGGGCAGCTCCTACGAGCAGTACTTC. The full variable domain, rest sourced from reference TRBV7-6 and TRBJ2-7, is GAGVSQSPRYKVTKRGQDVALRCDPISGHVSLYWYRQALGQGPEFLTYFNYEAQQDKSGLPNDRFSAERPEGSISTLTIQRTEQRDSAMYRCASSLGQGSSYEQYFGPGTRLTVT.

The genes are TRBV19 and TRBJ2-2; TRBD2 aligns across 8 bases. The V segment lost 6 bases and the J segment 5 bases; nucleotides outside the gene matches: 5. Looked up from germline, CDR1 is LNHDA and CDR2 is SQIVND (reference sequence). This CDR3 has 14 amino acids. The CDR3 loop is CASSGRAGTGELFF. DNA of the CDR3: TGTGCCAGTAGCGGGAGGGCCGGAACCGGGGAGCTGTTTTTT.

V usage is TRBV5-1 and J usage is TRBJ2-1, with D possibly being TRBD1 (5 bases). Germline values: CDR1 SGHRS, CDR2 YFSETQ. Deletions cut 4 bases from V and 6 bases from J, with 14 bases between. This CDR3 has 14 residues. The CDR3 DNA follows: TGCGCCAGCAGCGGCGGACATCTTAGCAATGAGCAGTTCTTC. Its protein is CASSGGHLSNEQFF.

V gene TRBV6-5 combines with J gene TRBJ1-2; D is undetermined. The germline V gene encodes CDR1 MNHEY and CDR2 SVGAGI. The CDR3 has 15 residues. V was clipped by 1 base and J by 5 bases, with 14 bases between them. Here the CDR3 reads CASSYLPRHQYGYTF. The DNA of the CDR3 is TGTGCCAGCAGTTACTTACCGCGTCACCAATATGGCTACACCTTC.

This rearrangement joins TRBV5-1 to TRBJ1-1, with D possibly TRBD1 on 6 matching bases. Germline CDR1 is SGHRS and CDR2 is YFSETQ. The CDR3 is 14 amino acids. The V gene lost 0 bases and the J gene lost 4 bases, with 10 bases spanning the gap. The DNA for the CDR3 is TGCGCCAGCAGCTTGGGACAGGTGGGCACTGAAGCTTTCTTT. Translated: CASSLGQVGTEAFF.

This chain links TRBV7-9 with TRBJ2-7; D possibly corresponds to TRBD1 (5 bases). V lost 5 bases and J 5 bases, leaving 16 bases between the germline ends. In germline, CDR1 is SEHNR, CDR2 FQNEAQ (reference sequence). The CDR3 totals 14 residues. The CDR3 loop reads CASSLIRQIHEQYF. CDR3 nucleotides: TGTGCCAGCAGCCTCATACGACAGATCCACGAGCAGTACTTC. Full variable domain (rest looked up from reference TRBV7-9 and TRBJ2-7): DTGVSQNPRHKITKRGQNVTFRCDPISEHNRLYWYRQTLGQGPEFLTYFQNEAQLEKSRLLSDRFSAERPKGSFSTLEIQRTEQGDSAMYLCASSLIRQIHEQYFGPGTRLTVT.

This sequence joins TRBV10-3 and TRBJ2-1; 12 nucleotides align to TRBD2. The V gene's germline CDR1 is ENHRY and CDR2 SYGVKD. With 1 base clipped from V and 5 bases from J, the junction kept 9 bases outside the gene matches. This CDR3 has 18 amino acids. The CDR3 region is CAISEFGIRLAGDNEQFF. The CDR3 DNA reads as TGTGCCATCAGTGAGTTTGGGATAAGACTAGCGGGGGACAATGAGCAGTTCTTC.